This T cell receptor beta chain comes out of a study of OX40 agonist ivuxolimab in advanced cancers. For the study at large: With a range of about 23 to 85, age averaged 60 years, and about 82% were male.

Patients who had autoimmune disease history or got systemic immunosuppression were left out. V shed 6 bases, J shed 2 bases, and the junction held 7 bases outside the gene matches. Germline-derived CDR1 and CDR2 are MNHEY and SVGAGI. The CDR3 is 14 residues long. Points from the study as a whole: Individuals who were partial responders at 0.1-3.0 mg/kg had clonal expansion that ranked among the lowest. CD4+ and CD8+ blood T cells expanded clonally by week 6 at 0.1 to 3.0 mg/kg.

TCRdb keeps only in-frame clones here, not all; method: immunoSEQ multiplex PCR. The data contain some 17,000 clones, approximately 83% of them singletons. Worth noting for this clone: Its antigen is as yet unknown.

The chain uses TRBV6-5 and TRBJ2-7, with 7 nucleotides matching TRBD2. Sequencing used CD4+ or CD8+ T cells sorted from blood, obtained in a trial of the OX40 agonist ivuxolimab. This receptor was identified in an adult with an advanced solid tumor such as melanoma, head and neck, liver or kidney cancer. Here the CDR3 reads CASSQIGLAYEQYF. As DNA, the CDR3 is TGTGCCAGCAGCCAAATTGGACTAGCCTACGAGCAGTACTTC.